This T cell receptor (beta chain) was found in a study of blood T cell repertoires in COVID-19. Study information: The United States, Italy and Spain were the sources of the acute and convalescent COVID-19 samples.

The germline gives CDR1 SGHVS, CDR2 FQNEAQ. V lost 4 bases and J lost 1; bases outside the gene matches: 3. The CDR3 loop spans 15 amino acids. Authors' analysis steps: From reference gene primer amplification, estimates of nucleated cell counts were derived. TCRdb's table, derived via immunoSEQ multiplex PCR, lists solely in-frame clones and lacks some. Clone size and the V and J calls come from that table; the DNA yielded D and trimming. The repertoire holds around 250,000 clones, with 85% to 90% as singletons. Allocation to cohorts depended on clinical history reported by the participants. Donors of Cohort 3 who recovered were those that had two negative PCRs, clearance, or symptom resolution.

This clonotype was sampled from a man aged 18 to 30 who had recovered from COVID-19. The chain combines TRBV7-8 with TRBJ2-2; 7 bases agree with TRBD1. Sample: PBMCs or T cells enriched from blood (not recorded which). CDR3 sequence (DNA): TGTGCCAGCAGCTACCGGGACAGGAACACCGGGGAGCTGTTTTTT. This sequence encodes CASSYRDRNTGELFF.